This T cell receptor (beta chain) was found in a study of technical replicates of blood from several donors. The table came from immunoSEQ multiplex PCR; TCRdb's copy has only in-frame clones and leaves some out. This table holds 74,000 or so clones, about nine tenths found once. The CDR3 is 16 residues long. The junction had 9 bases not matched to a gene; V was cut back by 5 bases and J by 7 bases. Germline values: CDR1 SGHNT, CDR2 YENEEA. The chain has TRBV11-3 and TRBJ2-7, with 15 bases matching TRBD2. Sequencing input: T cells isolated from PBMCs. The clonotype comes from a human donor in good health. The CDR3 spells CASSTRTSGGVGEQYF. CDR3 nucleotide sequence: TGTGCCAGCAGCACCCGGACTAGCGGGGGGGTGGGGGAGCAGTACTTC.